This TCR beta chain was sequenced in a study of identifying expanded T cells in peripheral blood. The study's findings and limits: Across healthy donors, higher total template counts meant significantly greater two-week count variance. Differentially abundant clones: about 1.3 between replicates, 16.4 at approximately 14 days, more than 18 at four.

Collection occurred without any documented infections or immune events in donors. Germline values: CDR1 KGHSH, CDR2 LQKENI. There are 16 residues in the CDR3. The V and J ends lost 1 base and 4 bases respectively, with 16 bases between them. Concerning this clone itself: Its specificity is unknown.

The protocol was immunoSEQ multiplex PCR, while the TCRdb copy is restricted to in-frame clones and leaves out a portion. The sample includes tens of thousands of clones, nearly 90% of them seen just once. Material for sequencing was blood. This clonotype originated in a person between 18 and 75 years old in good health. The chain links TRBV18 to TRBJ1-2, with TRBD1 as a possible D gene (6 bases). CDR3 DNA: TGTGCCAGCTCACCACTTGCCCCGGGACAAAGCTATGGCTACACCTTC. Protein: CASSPLAPGQSYGYTF.